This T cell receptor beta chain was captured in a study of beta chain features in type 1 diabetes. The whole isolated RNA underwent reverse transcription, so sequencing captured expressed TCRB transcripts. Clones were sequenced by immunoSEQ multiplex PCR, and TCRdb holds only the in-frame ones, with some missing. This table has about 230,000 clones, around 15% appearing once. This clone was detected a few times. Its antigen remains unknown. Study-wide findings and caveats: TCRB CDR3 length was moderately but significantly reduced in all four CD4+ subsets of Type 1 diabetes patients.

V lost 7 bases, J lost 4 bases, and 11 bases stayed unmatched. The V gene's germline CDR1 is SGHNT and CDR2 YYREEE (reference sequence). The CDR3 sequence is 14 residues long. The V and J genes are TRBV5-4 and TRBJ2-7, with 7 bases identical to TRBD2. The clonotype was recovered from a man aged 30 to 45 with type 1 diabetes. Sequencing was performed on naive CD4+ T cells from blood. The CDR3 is CASPPAGALYEQYF. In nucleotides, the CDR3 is TGTGCCAGCCCGCCGGCGGGAGCCTTATACGAGCAGTACTTC.